The clone carrying this T cell receptor (beta chain) has a handful of counts. Its antigen is as yet unknown. Via MiXCR, TCRdb re-called the 5' RACE reads, giving one row per CDR3 protein. Among just under 65,000 distinct CDR3 sequences listed, about 20% were seen once. Notes on the study in general: The TCR gene usage of tumor memory CD4+ T cells clustered together with blood and lymph node memory CD4+ cells and with lymph node naive CD4+ cells. Tumor-infiltrating Treg TCR alpha and beta sequences overlapped most with tumor naive CD4+ T cells, then blood naive.

This CDR3 is built from 15 residues. Looked up from germline, CDR1 is SGHTA and CDR2 is FQGNSA. V was clipped by 1 base and J by 4 bases; unmatched bases: 5. The sequence derives from a female donor with breast cancer. Sample: memory CD4+ T cells sorted from a lymph node. Subset reported: memory CD4+ T cells, CD4+CD45RO+CD25-. The rearrangement uses TRBV7-2 and TRBJ2-5; 8 nucleotides agree with TRBD2. CDR3 nucleotides: TGTGCCAGCAGCTTAGTTAGGGGACTAGGAGAGACCCAGTACTTC. Residues: CASSLVRGLGETQYF.